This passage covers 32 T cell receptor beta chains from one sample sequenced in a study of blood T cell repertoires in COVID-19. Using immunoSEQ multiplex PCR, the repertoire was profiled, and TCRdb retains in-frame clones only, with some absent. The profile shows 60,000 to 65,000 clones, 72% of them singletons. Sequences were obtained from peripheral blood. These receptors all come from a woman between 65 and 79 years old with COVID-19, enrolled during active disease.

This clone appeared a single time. CDR3 loop: CASSYSRGQGQHEQYF. The CDR3 DNA is TGTGCCAGCAGTTACTCCCGGGGACAGGGTCAGCACGAGCAGTACTTC. V and J are TRBV6-5 and TRBJ2-7; 9 nucleotides match TRBD1. CDR1 and CDR2 from the germline V gene are MNHEY and SVGAGI. V dropped 0 bases and J dropped 5; count of bases not matched to a gene: 8. This CDR3 has 16 amino acids.

Here the CDR3 reads CARSPNRGKAFF. The CDR3, as DNA: TGTGCCAGGAGTCCTAACAGGGGGAAAGCTTTCTTT. This chain links TRBV7-8 with TRBJ1-1, with 8 positions matching TRBD1. The J segment lost 9 bases and the V segment lost 9 bases, leaving 9 bases of the junction unmatched. This CDR3 has 12 amino acids. Germline V gene lookup returns CDR1 SGHVS and CDR2 FQNEAQ.

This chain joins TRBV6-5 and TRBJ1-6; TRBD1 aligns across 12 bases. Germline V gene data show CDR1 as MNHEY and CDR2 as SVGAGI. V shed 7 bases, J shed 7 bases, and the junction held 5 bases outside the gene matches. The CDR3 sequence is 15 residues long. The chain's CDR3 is CASTGTGGRNSPLHF. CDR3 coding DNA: TGTGCCAGCACCGGGACAGGGGGCCGAAATTCACCCCTCCACTTT.

CDR3 loop: CASSVGQGLGAFF. The DNA of the CDR3 is TGTGCCAGCAGCGTAGGACAGGGTTTGGGCGCTTTCTTT. V is TRBV7-9 and J is TRBJ1-1; 8 positions agree with TRBD1. V lost 5 bases to trimming and J lost 11 bases; unmatched junction nucleotides: 10. CDR3 length: 13 residues. Germline V gene sequence: CDR1 SEHNR, CDR2 FQNEAQ (reference sequence).

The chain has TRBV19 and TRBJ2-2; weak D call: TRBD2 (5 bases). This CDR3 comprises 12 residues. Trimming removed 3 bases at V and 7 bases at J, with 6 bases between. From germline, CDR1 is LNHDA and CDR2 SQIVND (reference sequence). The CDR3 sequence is CASSIGVGELFF. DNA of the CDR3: TGTGCCAGTAGTATCGGGGTCGGGGAGCTGTTTTTT.

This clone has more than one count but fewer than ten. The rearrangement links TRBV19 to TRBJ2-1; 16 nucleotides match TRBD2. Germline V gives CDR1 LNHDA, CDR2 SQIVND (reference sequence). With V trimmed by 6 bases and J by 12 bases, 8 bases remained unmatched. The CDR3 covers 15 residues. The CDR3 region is CASSPGLAGGRGQFF. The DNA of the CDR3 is TGTGCCAGTAGCCCGGGACTAGCGGGAGGGCGGGGGCAGTTCTTC.

The CDR3 reads CASSFDGSSYNEQFF. DNA for the CDR3: TGTGCCAGCAGCTTTGACGGGAGCTCCTACAATGAGCAGTTCTTC. The J gene is TRBJ2-1, the V gene TRBV5-8, with D perhaps matching TRBD2 (6 bases). This CDR3 contains 15 residues. V shed 2 bases and J shed 0 bases, with 9 bases lying between them. CDR1 is SGHTS and CDR2 is YDEGEE in the germline V gene. Variable domain in full (rest from reference TRBV5-8 and TRBJ2-1): EAGVTQSPTHLIKTRGQQATLRCSPISGHTSVYWYQQALGLGLQFLLWYDEGEERNRGNFPPRFSGRQFPNYSSELNVNALELEDSALYLCASSFDGSSYNEQFFGPGTRLTVL.

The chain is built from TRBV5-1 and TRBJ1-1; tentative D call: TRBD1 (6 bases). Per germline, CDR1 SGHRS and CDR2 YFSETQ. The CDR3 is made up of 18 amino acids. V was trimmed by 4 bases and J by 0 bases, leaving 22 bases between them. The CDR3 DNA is TGCGCCAGCAGCCGGGAAGGGACAACCGGAGTCATGAACACTGAAGCTTTCTTT. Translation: CASSREGTTGVMNTEAFF.

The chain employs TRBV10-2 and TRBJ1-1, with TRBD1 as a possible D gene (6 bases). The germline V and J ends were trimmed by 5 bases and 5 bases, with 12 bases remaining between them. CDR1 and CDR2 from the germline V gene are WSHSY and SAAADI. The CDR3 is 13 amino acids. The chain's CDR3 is CASSITTGTEAFF. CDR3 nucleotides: TGCGCCAGCAGTATTACAACAGGGACTGAAGCTTTCTTT.

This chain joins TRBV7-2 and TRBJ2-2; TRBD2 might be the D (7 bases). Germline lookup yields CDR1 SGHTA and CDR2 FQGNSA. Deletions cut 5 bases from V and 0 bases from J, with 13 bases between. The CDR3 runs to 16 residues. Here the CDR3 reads CASSPRGGANTGELFF. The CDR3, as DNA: TGTGCCAGCAGCCCGAGAGGGGGGGCGAACACCGGGGAGCTGTTTTTT.

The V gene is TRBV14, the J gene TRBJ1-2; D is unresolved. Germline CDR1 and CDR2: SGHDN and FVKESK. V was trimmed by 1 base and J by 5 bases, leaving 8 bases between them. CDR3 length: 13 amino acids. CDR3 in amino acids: CASSQGQLYGYTF. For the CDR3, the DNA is TGTGCCAGCAGCCAAGGGCAGTTGTATGGCTACACCTTC.

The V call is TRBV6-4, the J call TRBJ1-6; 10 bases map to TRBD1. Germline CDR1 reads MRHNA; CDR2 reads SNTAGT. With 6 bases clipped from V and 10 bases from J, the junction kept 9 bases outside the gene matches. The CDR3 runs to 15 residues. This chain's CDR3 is CASSAMTGGESPLHF. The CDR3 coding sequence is TGTGCCAGCAGCGCAATGACAGGGGGCGAATCACCCCTCCACTTT.

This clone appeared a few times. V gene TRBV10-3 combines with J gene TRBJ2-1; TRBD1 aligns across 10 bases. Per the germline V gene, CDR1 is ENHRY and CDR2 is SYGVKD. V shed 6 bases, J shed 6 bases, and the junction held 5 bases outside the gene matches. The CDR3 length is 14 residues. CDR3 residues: CAISGTGASNEQFF. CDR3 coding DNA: TGTGCCATCAGCGGGACAGGGGCGAGCAATGAGCAGTTCTTC.

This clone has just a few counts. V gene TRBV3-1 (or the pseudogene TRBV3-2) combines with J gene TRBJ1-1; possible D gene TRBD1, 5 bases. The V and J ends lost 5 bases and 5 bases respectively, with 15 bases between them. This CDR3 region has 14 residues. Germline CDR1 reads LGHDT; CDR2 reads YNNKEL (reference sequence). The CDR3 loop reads CASSSGVSTTEAFF. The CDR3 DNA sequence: TGTGCCAGCAGCTCGGGGGTCTCCACGACTGAAGCTTTCTTT.

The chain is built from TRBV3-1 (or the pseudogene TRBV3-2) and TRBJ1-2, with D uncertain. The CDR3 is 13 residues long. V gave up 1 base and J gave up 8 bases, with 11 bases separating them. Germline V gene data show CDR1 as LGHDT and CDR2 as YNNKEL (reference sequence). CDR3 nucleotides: TGTGCCAGCAGCCAAGTGGCCGGGAGAGGCTACACCTTC. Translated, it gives CASSQVAGRGYTF.

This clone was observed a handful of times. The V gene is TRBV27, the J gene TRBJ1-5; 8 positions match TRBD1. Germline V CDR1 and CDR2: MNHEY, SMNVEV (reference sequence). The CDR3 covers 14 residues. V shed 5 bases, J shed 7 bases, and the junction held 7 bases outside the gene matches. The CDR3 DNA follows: TGTGCCAGCAGTGTCAGGGGGCGCGGGCAGCCCCAGCATTTT. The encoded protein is CASSVRGRGQPQHF.

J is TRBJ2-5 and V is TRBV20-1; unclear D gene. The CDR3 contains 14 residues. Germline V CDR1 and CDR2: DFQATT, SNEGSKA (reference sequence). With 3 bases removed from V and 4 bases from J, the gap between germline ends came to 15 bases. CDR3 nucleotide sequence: TGCAGTGCTAGTCACCTTCGACACCGAGAGACCCAGTACTTC. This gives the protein CSASHLRHRETQYF.

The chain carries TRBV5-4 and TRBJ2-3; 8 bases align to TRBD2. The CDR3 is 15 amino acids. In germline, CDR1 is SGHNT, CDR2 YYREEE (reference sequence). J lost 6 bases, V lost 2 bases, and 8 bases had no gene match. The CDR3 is CASSFPSGGGDTQYF. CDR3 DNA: TGTGCCAGCAGCTTTCCCAGCGGGGGAGGGGATACGCAGTATTTT.

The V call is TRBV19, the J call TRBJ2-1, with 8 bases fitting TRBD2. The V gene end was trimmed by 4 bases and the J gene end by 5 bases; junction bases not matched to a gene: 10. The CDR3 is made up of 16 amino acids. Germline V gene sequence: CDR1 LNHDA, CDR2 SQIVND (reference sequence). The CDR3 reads CASSRTSGTRNNEQFF. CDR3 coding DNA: TGTGCCAGTAGTAGAACCTCCGGGACTAGAAACAATGAGCAGTTCTTC.

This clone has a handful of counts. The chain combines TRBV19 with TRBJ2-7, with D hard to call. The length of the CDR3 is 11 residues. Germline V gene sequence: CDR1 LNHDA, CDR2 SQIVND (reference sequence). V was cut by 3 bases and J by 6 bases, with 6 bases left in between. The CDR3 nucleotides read TGTGCCAGTAGTATCGGGTCCGAGCAGTACTTC. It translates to CASSIGSEQYF.

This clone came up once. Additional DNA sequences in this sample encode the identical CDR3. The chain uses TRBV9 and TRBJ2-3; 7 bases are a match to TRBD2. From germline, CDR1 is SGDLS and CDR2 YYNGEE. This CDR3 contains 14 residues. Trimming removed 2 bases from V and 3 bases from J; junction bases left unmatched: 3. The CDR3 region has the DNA TGTGCCAGCAGCGTGGCGGGAGTAACAGATACGCAGTATTTT. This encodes CASSVAGVTDTQYF.

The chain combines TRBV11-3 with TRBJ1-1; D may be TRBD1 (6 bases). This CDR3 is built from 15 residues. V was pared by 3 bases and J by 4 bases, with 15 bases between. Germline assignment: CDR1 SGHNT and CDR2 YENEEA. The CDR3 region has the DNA TGTGCCAGCAGCTTTTACGGACAGAAATTCACTGAAGCTTTCTTT. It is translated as CASSFYGQKFTEAFF.

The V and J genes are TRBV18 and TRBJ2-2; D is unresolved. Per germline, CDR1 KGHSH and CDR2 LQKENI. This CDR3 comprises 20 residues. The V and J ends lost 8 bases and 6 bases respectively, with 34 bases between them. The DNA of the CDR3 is TGTGCCAGCCCCTTCTCACCAGTGTCCCTTACGCCAGACGCGGCCGGGGAGCTGTTTTTT. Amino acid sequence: CASPFSPVSLTPDAAGELFF.

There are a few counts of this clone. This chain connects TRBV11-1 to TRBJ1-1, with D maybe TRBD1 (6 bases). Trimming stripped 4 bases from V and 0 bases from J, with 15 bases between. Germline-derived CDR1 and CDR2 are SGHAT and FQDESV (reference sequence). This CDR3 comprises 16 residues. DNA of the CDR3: TGTGCCAGCAGCTCGTTCGGACAGTTAATGAACACTGAAGCTTTCTTT. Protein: CASSSFGQLMNTEAFF. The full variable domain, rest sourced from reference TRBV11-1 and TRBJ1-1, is EAEVAQSPRYKITEKSQAVAFWCDPISGHATLYWYRQILGQGPELLVQFQDESVVDDSQLPKDRFSAERLKGVDSTLKIQPAELGDSAMYLCASSSFGQLMNTEAFFGQGTRLTVV.

DNA for the CDR3: TGTGCCAGCAGCGCTGACAGGGGGAACGGCTACACCTTC. This codes for CASSADRGNGYTF. The chain recombines TRBV6-6 with TRBJ1-2; 9 nucleotides line up with TRBD1. V was clipped by 6 bases and J by 8 bases; unmatched bases: 7. The germline V gene encodes CDR1 MNHNY and CDR2 SVGAGI (reference sequence). The CDR3 is made up of 13 amino acids.

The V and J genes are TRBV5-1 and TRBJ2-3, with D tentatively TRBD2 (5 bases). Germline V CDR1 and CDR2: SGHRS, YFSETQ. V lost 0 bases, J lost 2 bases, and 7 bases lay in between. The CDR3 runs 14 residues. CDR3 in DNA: TGCGCCAGCAGCTTGGGGACTCCCACAGATACGCAGTATTTT. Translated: CASSLGTPTDTQYF.

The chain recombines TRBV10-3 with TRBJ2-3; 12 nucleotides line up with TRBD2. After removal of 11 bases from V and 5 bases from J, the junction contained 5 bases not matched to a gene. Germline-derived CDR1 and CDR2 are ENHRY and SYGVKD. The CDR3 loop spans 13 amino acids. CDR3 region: CAVKGLAGDTQYF. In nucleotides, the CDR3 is TGTGCCGTCAAGGGACTAGCGGGAGATACGCAGTATTTT.

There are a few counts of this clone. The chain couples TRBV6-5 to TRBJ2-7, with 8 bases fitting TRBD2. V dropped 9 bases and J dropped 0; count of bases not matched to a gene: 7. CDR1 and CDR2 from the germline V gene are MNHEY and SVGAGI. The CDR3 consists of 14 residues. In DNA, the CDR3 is TGTGCCAGTAAGCGCGGGAGGTCCTCCTACGAGCAGTACGTC. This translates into CASKRGRSSYEQYV.

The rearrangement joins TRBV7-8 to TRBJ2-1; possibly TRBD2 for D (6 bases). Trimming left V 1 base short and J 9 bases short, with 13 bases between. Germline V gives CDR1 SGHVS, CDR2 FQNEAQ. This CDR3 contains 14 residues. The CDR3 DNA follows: TGTGCCAGCAGCTTAGATATAGCGCGGGGTGAGCAGTTCTTC. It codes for CASSLDIARGEQFF.

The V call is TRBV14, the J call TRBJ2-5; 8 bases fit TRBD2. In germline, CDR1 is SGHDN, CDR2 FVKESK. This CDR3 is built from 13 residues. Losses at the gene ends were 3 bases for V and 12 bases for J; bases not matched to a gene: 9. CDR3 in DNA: TGTGCCAGCAGCCAGTCTACTAGCGGAGGGAAGTACTTC. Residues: CASSQSTSGGKYF. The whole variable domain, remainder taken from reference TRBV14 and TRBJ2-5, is EAGVTQFPSHSVIEKGQTVTLRCDPISGHDNLYWYRRVMGKEIKFLLHFVKESKQDESGMPNNRFLAERTGGTYSTLKVQPAELEDSGVYFCASSQSTSGGKYFGPGTRLLVL.

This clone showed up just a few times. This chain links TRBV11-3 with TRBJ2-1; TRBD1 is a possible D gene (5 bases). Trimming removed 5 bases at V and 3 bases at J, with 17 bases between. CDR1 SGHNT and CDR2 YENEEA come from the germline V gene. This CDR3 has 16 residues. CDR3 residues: CASSQRSSRVYNEQFF. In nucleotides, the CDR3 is TGTGCCAGCAGCCAAAGGTCCAGCAGGGTCTACAATGAGCAGTTCTTC. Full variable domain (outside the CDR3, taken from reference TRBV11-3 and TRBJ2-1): EAGVVQSPRYKIIEKKQPVAFWCNPISGHNTLYWYLQNLGQGPELLIRYENEEAVDDSQLPKDRFSAERLKGVDSTLKIQPAELGDSAVYLCASSQRSSRVYNEQFFGPGTRLTVL.

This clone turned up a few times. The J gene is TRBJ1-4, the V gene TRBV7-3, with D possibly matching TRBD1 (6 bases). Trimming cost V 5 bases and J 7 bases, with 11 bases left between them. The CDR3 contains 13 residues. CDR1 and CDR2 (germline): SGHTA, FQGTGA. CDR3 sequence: CASSVDRGEKLFF. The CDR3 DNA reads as TGTGCCAGCAGCGTGGACAGAGGTGAAAAACTGTTTTTT.